A single sample is the source of the 30 T cell receptor beta chains below, sequenced in a study of radiation and T cells in renal cell carcinoma. Time point meaning: baseline pretreatment blood. Treatment reported: 15 Gy SBRT to primary tumor, nephrectomy 4 weeks later. Sequenced by immunoSEQ multiplex PCR; TCRdb stores in-frame clones only, minus some. Of 110,000 to 150,000 clones listed, more than 70% are singletons. This specimen was blood, taken from a patient whose treatment included radiotherapy and nephrectomy. The receptors come from a woman between 50 and 59 years old with renal cell carcinoma.

CDR3 region: CSGQNTEAFF. CDR3 DNA sequence: TGCAGCGGACAAAACACTGAAGCTTTCTTT. This sequence joins TRBV29-1 and TRBJ1-1; D gene ambiguous. Trimming shortened V by 7 bases and J by 2 bases, and 5 bases separated the two germline ends. Germline lookup yields CDR1 SQVTM and CDR2 ANQGSEA. The length of the CDR3 is 10 residues.

The chain uses TRBV11-2 and TRBJ1-2; 8 positions agree with TRBD1. Germline lookup yields CDR1 SGHAT and CDR2 FQNNGV. The junction had 7 bases not matched to a gene; V was cut back by 5 bases and J by 2 bases. This CDR3 contains 15 residues. The CDR3 sequence: CASSTLRTGNYGYTF. The CDR3 nucleotides are TGTGCCAGCAGCACCTTAAGGACAGGGAACTATGGCTACACCTTC.

Comments on this clone: The sample holds other DNA sequences that translate to the same CDR3. Written as DNA, the CDR3 is TGCAGCGCCAAGACAGGGGGGAACACTGAAGCTTTCTTT. Translation gives CSAKTGGNTEAFF. This chain connects TRBV29-1 to TRBJ1-1; 9 bases are a match to TRBD1. This CDR3 contains 13 residues. The ends lost 7 bases at V and 1 base at J; junction bases unmatched: 4. Germline V gives CDR1 SQVTM, CDR2 ANQGSEA.

The chain recombines TRBV29-1 with TRBJ1-2; D not certain. The germline V gene encodes CDR1 SQVTM and CDR2 ANQGSEA. This CDR3 comprises 13 residues. Trimming shortened V by 4 bases and J by 5 bases, and 14 bases separated the two germline ends. The CDR3 DNA reads as TGCAGCGTTGGAGACCGATTATTTTATGGCTACACCTTC. This codes for CSVGDRLFYGYTF.

The gene calls are TRBV9 and TRBJ1-1; D perhaps matches TRBD1 (5 bases). The ends were cut back, 0 bases at V and 1 base at J, with 10 bases in the middle. The CDR3 is made up of 15 amino acids. Germline V lookup: CDR1 SGDLS, CDR2 YYNGEE. The CDR3 DNA is TGTGCCAGCAGCGTAGCAGAGGGACCGAACACTGAAGCTTTCTTT. Translated: CASSVAEGPNTEAFF.

The V call is TRBV15, the J call TRBJ1-1, with TRBD1 as a possible D gene (5 bases). Looked up from germline, CDR1 is LNHNV and CDR2 is YYDKDF (reference sequence). V was cut by 0 bases and J by 5 bases, with 19 bases left in between. The CDR3 runs 17 residues. CDR3 nucleotides: TGTGCCACCAGCAGAGATCGGAAGGGGCAGGGAAGTACTGAAGCTTTCTTT. This codes for CATSRDRKGQGSTEAFF.

V is TRBV19 and J is TRBJ1-5, with 9 bases fitting TRBD1. This CDR3 spans 16 amino acids. V was clipped by 5 bases and J by 0 bases; unmatched bases: 5. In germline, CDR1 is LNHDA, CDR2 SQIVND (reference sequence). In DNA, the CDR3 is TGTGCCAGTAGTCCCCGGACAGGGGATAGCAATCAGCCCCAGCATTTT. As protein: CASSPRTGDSNQPQHF.

The chain recombines TRBV6-6 with TRBJ1-3; 7 bases are shared with TRBD1. The CDR3 spans 14 residues. Germline CDR1 reads MNHNY; CDR2 reads SVGAGI (reference sequence). V gave up 5 bases and J gave up 4 bases; unmatched junction bases: 5. This chain's CDR3 is CASSTQGQGNTIYF. CDR3 nucleotide sequence: TGTGCCAGCAGTACACAGGGACAGGGAAACACCATATATTTT.

The chain employs TRBV2 and TRBJ1-5; possibly TRBD1 for D (6 bases). Looked up from germline, CDR1 is SNHLY and CDR2 is FYNNEI. The CDR3 length is 14 residues. Trimming removed 7 bases from V and 1 base from J, with 11 bases in between. The CDR3 sequence is CASTKGHSNQPQHF. For the CDR3, the DNA is TGTGCCAGCACTAAGGGACACAGCAATCAGCCCCAGCATTTT. The whole variable domain, remainder taken from reference TRBV2 and TRBJ1-5, is EPEVTQTPSHQVTQMGQEVILRCVPISNHLYFYWYRQILGQKVEFLVSFYNNEISEKSEIFDDQFSVERPDGSNFTLKIRSTKLEDSAMYFCASTKGHSNQPQHFGDGTRLSIL.

The CDR3 here is CASNPGLAGTGELFF. In DNA, the CDR3 is TGTGCCAGCAACCCGGGACTAGCGGGCACCGGGGAGCTGTTTTTT. The rearrangement joins TRBV2 to TRBJ2-2, with 12 bases lining up with TRBD2. V dropped 7 bases and J dropped 4; count of bases not matched to a gene: 4. Germline-derived CDR1 and CDR2 are SNHLY and FYNNEI. The CDR3 runs to 15 residues.

This rearrangement joins TRBV7-3 to TRBJ1-1; maybe TRBD1 (5 bases). CDR1 is SGHTA, CDR2 FQGTGA, per germline. V lost 0 bases and J lost 6, with 11 bases in between. This CDR3 has 14 residues. The CDR3 region is CASSLTGAGSEAFF. In nucleotides, the CDR3 is TGTGCCAGCAGCTTAACAGGGGCAGGATCTGAAGCTTTCTTT.

V and J are TRBV5-4 and TRBJ1-5, with D perhaps TRBD1 (6 bases). The CDR3 runs 15 residues. The V gene lost 4 bases and the J gene lost 5 bases, with 16 bases spanning the gap. Germline CDR1 and CDR2: SGHNT and YYREEE (reference sequence). CDR3 sequence reads: CASSRGGASDQPQHF. CDR3 in DNA: TGTGCCAGCAGCCGCGGGGGGGCTTCGGATCAGCCCCAGCATTTT.

J is TRBJ1-6 and V is TRBV7-2; 7 bases map to TRBD1. This CDR3 is built from 15 residues. CDR1 is SGHTA, CDR2 FQGNSA, per germline. Trimming took 1 base from V and 11 from J; bases not matched to a gene: 8. The CDR3 loop reads CASSLELRGRTPLHF. DNA for the CDR3: TGTGCCAGCAGCTTAGAGCTTAGGGGGCGGACACCCCTCCACTTT.

This chain connects TRBV7-6 to TRBJ1-1; a possible D gene is TRBD1 (5 bases). The CDR3 totals 15 residues. Germline V gene data show CDR1 as SGHVS and CDR2 as FNYEAQ. The V end lost 2 bases, the J end lost 1 base, and 11 bases lay between the germline ends. This CDR3 reads CASSLSVGGNTEAFF. CDR3 coding DNA: TGTGCCAGCAGCTTATCCGTGGGGGGGAACACTGAAGCTTTCTTT.

The gene calls are TRBV18 and TRBJ2-3; D uncertain. The CDR3 consists of 17 residues. The V end was cut by 4 bases, the J end by 0 bases, with 17 bases between. Germline V gives CDR1 KGHSH, CDR2 LQKENI. Here the CDR3 DNA reads TGTGCCAGCTCACAATTGTCGTCCCTTACTAGCACAGATACGCAGTATTTT. Translated, it gives CASSQLSSLTSTDTQYF. The entire variable domain, with the rest obtained from reference TRBV18 and TRBJ2-3, is as follows: NAGVMQNPRHLVRRRGQEARLRCSPMKGHSHVYWYRQLPEEGLKFMVYLQKENIIDESGMPKERFSAEFPKEGPSILRIQQVVRGDSAAYFCASSQLSSLTSTDTQYFGPGTRLTVL.

This chain joins TRBV5-1 and TRBJ2-3, with 8 bases aligning to TRBD1. CDR1 is SGHRS, CDR2 YFSETQ, per germline. V dropped 0 bases and J dropped 3; count of bases not matched to a gene: 6. The CDR3 is 16 amino acids. The CDR3 is CASSLGSRGQTDTQYF. The CDR3 DNA reads TGCGCCAGCAGCTTGGGCTCCAGGGGGCAGACAGATACGCAGTATTTT. The complete variable domain, with remaining parts taken from reference TRBV5-1 and TRBJ2-3, reads KAGVTQTPRYLIKTRGQQVTLSCSPISGHRSVSWYQQTPGQGLQFLFEYFSETQRNKGNFPGRFSGRQFSNSRSEMNVSTLELGDSALYLCASSLGSRGQTDTQYFGPGTRLTVL.

This clone was detected only once. This chain uses TRBV6-1 with TRBJ1-1; D is ambiguous. V lost 2 bases to trimming and J lost 0 bases, with 4 bases between them. The germline CDR1 and CDR2 sequences are MNHNS and SASEGT. The CDR3 extends over 13 amino acids. CDR3 nucleotide sequence: TGTGCCAGCAGTGAATTGTTGAACACTGAAGCTTTCTTT. Its translation is CASSELLNTEAFF.

The chain links TRBV5-5 to TRBJ1-1; D uncertain. The CDR3 length is 15 residues. CDR1 and CDR2 (germline): SGHKS, YYEKEE (reference sequence). The V and J ends lost 2 bases and 0 bases respectively, with 11 bases between them. The CDR3 sequence: CASSFRRRMNTEAFF. The CDR3 region has the DNA TGTGCCAGCAGCTTCAGACGCAGGATGAACACTGAAGCTTTCTTT.

The V gene is TRBV5-1, the J gene TRBJ1-5; 7 positions agree with TRBD1. Trimming at V came to 0 bases and at J to 0 bases, leaving 0 bases not matched to a gene. This CDR3 contains 15 residues. Germline V lookup: CDR1 SGHRS, CDR2 YFSETQ. The DNA for the CDR3 is TGCGCCAGCAGCTTGGGGACAGGTAGCAATCAGCCCCAGCATTTT. Translating gives CASSLGTGSNQPQHF.

DNA for the CDR3: TGCAGCGCCTCTCAGGGGGAATATGGCTACACCTTC. It translates to CSASQGEYGYTF. The rearrangement uses TRBV29-1 and TRBJ1-2; 7 bases match TRBD1. J was trimmed by 5 bases and V by 7 bases; bases with no gene match: 7. The CDR3 loop spans 12 amino acids. The germline gives CDR1 SQVTM, CDR2 ANQGSEA.

V is TRBV6-6 and J is TRBJ2-2; TRBD1 matches 9 bases. The trim removed 6 bases at V and 0 bases at J, leaving 2 bases unmatched. The germline CDR1 and CDR2 sequences are MNHNY and SVGAGI (reference sequence). CDR3 length equals 15 residues. CDR3 in amino acids: CASRRDRANTGELFF. The DNA of the CDR3 is TGTGCCAGCAGGAGGGACAGGGCGAACACCGGGGAGCTGTTTTTT.

This clone was recorded a few times. This rearrangement joins TRBV9 to TRBJ1-1; tentatively, D is TRBD1 (6 bases). The CDR3 spans 13 residues. Germline V gene data show CDR1 as SGDLS and CDR2 as YYNGEE. The V end was cut by 4 bases, the J end by 7 bases, with 14 bases between. The CDR3 reads CASSRDTGREAFF. The CDR3 DNA reads TGTGCCAGCAGCCGGGACACGGGACGTGAAGCTTTCTTT.

The chain carries TRBV4-3 and TRBJ1-6; no definite D call. CDR1 is LGHNA, CDR2 YSLEER, per germline. V lost 0 bases and J 4 bases, leaving 16 bases between the germline ends. CDR3 length: 18 amino acids. CDR3 sequence reads: CASSQDGVGNGYNSPLHF. The DNA for the CDR3 is TGCGCCAGCAGCCAAGATGGTGTGGGGAATGGATATAATTCACCCCTCCACTTT.

V and J are TRBV19 and TRBJ1-2, with TRBD1 as a possible D gene (5 bases). Germline V gives CDR1 LNHDA, CDR2 SQIVND (reference sequence). This CDR3 comprises 14 residues. V dropped 3 bases and J dropped 1 base, with 9 bases sitting between them. CDR3 in DNA: TGTGCCAGTAGTATCCAGACAGATAACTATGGCTACACCTTC. Translation gives CASSIQTDNYGYTF.

This clone was recorded only once. This chain links TRBV7-2 with TRBJ2-1; weak D call: TRBD1 (5 bases). The CDR3 is 15 amino acids. CDR1 SGHTA and CDR2 FQGNSA come from the germline V gene. V lost 1 base, J lost 9 bases, and 16 bases lay in between. The CDR3 DNA sequence: TGTGCCAGCAGCTTAGGTGGAATAAGGGGTTTTGAGCAGTTCTTC. This encodes CASSLGGIRGFEQFF.

The V call is TRBV30, the J call TRBJ2-2, with TRBD1 as a possible D gene (6 bases). The germline V gene has CDR1 GTSNPN and CDR2 SVGIG (reference sequence). V dropped 5 bases and J dropped 4 bases, with 14 bases sitting between them. This CDR3 is 14 amino acids long. The CDR3 is CAWLGQIGTGELFF. In nucleotides, the CDR3 is TGTGCCTGGCTCGGACAGATTGGCACCGGGGAGCTGTTTTTT.

CDR3 sequence reads: CASNPNWVDDEQFF. The CDR3 DNA follows: TGCGCCAGCAACCCGAATTGGGTTGACGATGAGCAGTTCTTC. The chain carries TRBV5-1 and TRBJ2-1; no reliable D call. The germline V gene has CDR1 SGHRS and CDR2 YFSETQ. With 6 bases removed from V and 8 bases from J, the gap between germline ends came to 18 bases. This CDR3 has 14 amino acids. Variable domain in full (rest from reference TRBV5-1 and TRBJ2-1): KAGVTQTPRYLIKTRGQQVTLSCSPISGHRSVSWYQQTPGQGLQFLFEYFSETQRNKGNFPGRFSGRQFSNSRSEMNVSTLELGDSALYLCASNPNWVDDEQFFGPGTRLTVL.

The chain recombines TRBV5-1 with TRBJ2-5; a weak D match, TRBD2 (5 bases). V was trimmed by 4 bases and J by 5 bases, leaving 12 bases between them. Germline V gene lookup returns CDR1 SGHRS and CDR2 YFSETQ. CDR3 length equals 13 residues. CDR3 residues: CASSARTSETQYF. As DNA, the CDR3 is TGCGCCAGCAGCGCCCGCACTAGTGAGACCCAGTACTTC. The full variable domain, completed using reference TRBV5-1 and TRBJ2-5, is KAGVTQTPRYLIKTRGQQVTLSCSPISGHRSVSWYQQTPGQGLQFLFEYFSETQRNKGNFPGRFSGRQFSNSRSEMNVSTLELGDSALYLCASSARTSETQYFGPGTRLLVL.

This clone was recorded once. The V call is TRBV5-4, the J call TRBJ1-3, with D unclear. Germline-derived CDR1 and CDR2 are SGHNT and YYREEE (reference sequence). V gave up 4 bases and J gave up 2 bases, with 13 bases separating them. The CDR3 has 15 residues. The CDR3 DNA follows: TGTGCCAGCAGCCGCGACGGATTGGCTGGAAACACCATATATTTT. Residues: CASSRDGLAGNTIYF.

The chain employs TRBV29-1 and TRBJ1-1; D not resolved. Germline V gives CDR1 SQVTM, CDR2 ANQGSEA. The CDR3 runs 13 residues. Between the trimmed V and J ends, which lost 2 bases and 0 bases, there was a span of 7 bases. CDR3 in DNA: TGCAGCGTTGAACTTCAGATGAACACTGAAGCTTTCTTT. This codes for CSVELQMNTEAFF.